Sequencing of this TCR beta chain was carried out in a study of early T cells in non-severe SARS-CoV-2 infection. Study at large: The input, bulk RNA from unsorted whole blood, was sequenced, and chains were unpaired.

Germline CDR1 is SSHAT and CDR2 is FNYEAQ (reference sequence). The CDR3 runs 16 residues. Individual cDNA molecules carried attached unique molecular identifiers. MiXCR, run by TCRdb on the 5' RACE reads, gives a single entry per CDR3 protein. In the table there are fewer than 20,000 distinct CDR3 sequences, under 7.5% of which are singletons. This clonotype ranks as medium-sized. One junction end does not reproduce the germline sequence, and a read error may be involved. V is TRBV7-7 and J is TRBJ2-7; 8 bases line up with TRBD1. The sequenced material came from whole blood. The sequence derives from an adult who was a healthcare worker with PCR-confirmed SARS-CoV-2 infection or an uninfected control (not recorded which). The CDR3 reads CASSSKSGTGTYEQYF. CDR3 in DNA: TGTGCTAGCAGTTCGAAGTCCGGGACAGGCACGTACGAGCAGTACTTC.